The 18 T cell receptor beta chains in this list originate from one sample, sequenced in a study of shared clonotypes between healthy human individuals. Profiled with immunoSEQ multiplex PCR; TCRdb holds only in-frame clones, not every one. The profile shows under 650,000 clones, 90% to 96% of them singletons. The sample comprised naive CD4+ T cells sorted from blood. Subset indicated: CD45RA+ positively selected. The origin of the receptors is a woman in her twenties or thirties in good health.

V and J are TRBV9 and TRBJ2-7; D perhaps matches TRBD2 (6 bases). The germline gives CDR1 SGDLS, CDR2 YYNGEE. The CDR3 extends over 16 amino acids. Trimming stripped 4 bases from V and 0 bases from J, with 17 bases between. The CDR3 protein is CASSPQAGGISYEQYF. In DNA form, the CDR3 reads TGTGCCAGCAGCCCACAAGCGGGCGGGATCTCCTACGAGCAGTACTTC.

J is TRBJ2-7 and V is TRBV23-1, with a possible D match to TRBD1 (6 bases). TRBV23-1 is given ORF status, its function remaining uncertain. Trimming removed 0 bases from V and 2 bases from J, with 14 bases in between. The CDR3 loop spans 16 amino acids. The CDR3 loop is CASSQSPRTETYEQYF. As DNA, the CDR3 is TGCGCCAGCAGTCAATCGCCGAGGACAGAAACCTACGAGCAGTACTTC.

Points on this clone: The conserved phenylalanine or tryptophan is not found at the CDR3 terminus, so this likely reflects a read error. The DNA is left out, because the CDR3 cannot be placed on it with certainty; the CDR3 is given as TCRdb lists it. The V gene is TRBV6-4, the J gene TRBJ1-1. Germline CDR1 is MRHNA and CDR2 is SNTAGT. Counting both end residues, the CDR3 totals 9 amino acids. This chain's CDR3 is CASSDSTRI.

The rearrangement joins TRBV27 to TRBJ2-6; no clear D. This CDR3 is 13 amino acids long. Between the trimmed V and J ends, which lost 8 bases and 3 bases, there was a span of 8 bases. Germline V gene data show CDR1 as MNHEY and CDR2 as SMNVEV (reference sequence). CDR3 nucleotide sequence: TGTGCCAGCCGTAGGGATGGGGCCAACGTCCTGACTTTC. It specifies CASRRDGANVLTF.

The chain joins TRBV11-2 to TRBJ2-7; a possible D gene is TRBD2 (8 bases). The V end was cut by 5 bases, the J end by 7 bases, with 21 bases between. CDR1 SGHAT and CDR2 FQNNGV come from the germline V gene. The CDR3 runs 15 residues. The CDR3 sequence is CASSRGHSGIEEQYF. The CDR3 DNA follows: TGTGCCAGCAGCAGGGGGCATAGCGGGATTGAAGAGCAGTACTTC.

V and J are TRBV10-2 and TRBJ2-7; 11 positions agree with TRBD2. The CDR3 loop spans 17 amino acids. V gave up 1 base and J gave up 1 base; unmatched junction bases: 6. Germline V gene lookup returns CDR1 WSHSY and CDR2 SAAADI. The CDR3 nucleotides read TGCGCCAGCAGTGAGTATCGGCTAGCGGGAGGATCCTACGAGCAGTACTTC. This gives the protein CASSEYRLAGGSYEQYF.

This rearrangement joins TRBV10-3 to TRBJ1-2; 10 bases agree with TRBD1. J gave up 4 bases and V 3 bases, and 5 bases lay outside the gene matches. CDR1 and CDR2 (germline): ENHRY, SYGVKD. The CDR3 extends over 15 amino acids. CDR3 residues: CAISDSGTGVYGYTF. For the CDR3, the DNA is TGTGCCATCAGTGACTCCGGGACAGGGGTCTATGGCTACACCTTC.

The rearrangement uses TRBV5-8 and TRBJ2-7, with D unresolved. The germline V and J ends were trimmed by 4 bases and 4 bases, with 9 bases remaining between them. In germline, CDR1 is SGHTS, CDR2 YDEGEE. There are 12 residues in the CDR3. The CDR3 region is CASSRTRYEQYF. CDR3 bases: TGTGCCAGCAGCCGCACAAGGTACGAGCAGTACTTC.

The chain couples TRBV27 to TRBJ1-1; possibly TRBD1 for D (5 bases). V was pared by 7 bases and J by 7 bases, with 10 bases between. The CDR3 length is 11 residues. Per germline, CDR1 MNHEY and CDR2 SMNVEV (reference sequence). CDR3 region: CASTFGGEAFF. The CDR3 bases are TGTGCCAGCACCTTCGGGGGTGAAGCTTTCTTT.

The chain links TRBV28 to TRBJ1-6; D gene uncertain. The CDR3 is 14 residues long. Germline lookup yields CDR1 MDHEN and CDR2 SYDVKM. Between the trimmed V and J ends, which lost 2 bases and 2 bases, there was a span of 4 bases. The CDR3 loop reads CASSLGAYNSPLHF. The CDR3 DNA reads TGTGCCAGCAGTTTAGGGGCCTATAATTCACCCCTCCACTTT.

The V gene is TRBV18, the J gene TRBJ1-2; 7 bases map to TRBD1. Germline V gene lookup returns CDR1 KGHSH and CDR2 LQKENI. The CDR3 runs 16 residues. After removal of 2 bases from V and 4 bases from J, the junction contained 10 bases not matched to a gene. The chain's CDR3 is CASSPMEHRGGYGYTF. The CDR3 DNA reads as TGTGCCAGCTCACCAATGGAGCACAGGGGTGGCTATGGCTACACCTTC.

The V and J genes are TRBV7-2 and TRBJ1-2; 12 bases align to TRBD1. The germline gives CDR1 SGHTA, CDR2 FQGNSA. The CDR3 runs to 17 residues. J lost 3 bases, V lost 0 bases, and 5 bases had no gene match. The CDR3 here is CASSLAWGTGGDYGYTF. As DNA, the CDR3 is TGTGCCAGCAGCTTAGCTTGGGGGACAGGGGGCGACTATGGCTACACCTTC.

The chain couples TRBV28 to TRBJ1-1, with D unclear. This CDR3 comprises 13 residues. Trimming stripped 10 bases from V and 1 base from J, with 13 bases between. From germline, CDR1 is MDHEN and CDR2 SYDVKM. The CDR3 bases are TGTGCCACCGGACGGCGGACGAACACTGAAGCTTTCTTT. Its protein product is CATGRRTNTEAFF. Looking up the rest from reference TRBV28 and TRBJ1-1 gives the full variable domain: DVKVTQSSRYLVKRTGEKVFLECVQDMDHENMFWYRQDPGLGLRLIYFSYDVKMKEKGDIPEGYSVSREKKERFSLILESASTNQTSMYLCATGRRTNTEAFFGQGTRLTVV.

This clone has a single count. The chain carries TRBV9 and TRBJ2-1; D remains unclear. In germline, CDR1 is SGDLS, CDR2 YYNGEE. Trimming removed 0 bases at V and 2 bases at J, with 9 bases between. The CDR3 totals 15 residues. This CDR3 reads CASSVAPSTYNEQFF. The CDR3 DNA is TGTGCCAGCAGCGTAGCTCCAAGTACCTACAATGAGCAGTTCTTC.

J is TRBJ2-2 and V is TRBV4-2; D gene unclear. Trimming removed 0 bases from V and 5 bases from J, with 19 bases in between. Germline CDR1 and CDR2: LGHNA and YNFKEQ. CDR3 length equals 18 residues. This chain's CDR3 is CASSQEALGSEGTGELFF. Written as DNA, the CDR3 is TGTGCCAGCAGCCAAGAAGCTCTCGGGTCGGAAGGGACCGGGGAGCTGTTTTTT.

V usage is TRBV18 and J usage is TRBJ1-6; D unresolved. The length of the CDR3 is 16 residues. V was clipped by 3 bases and J by 2 bases, with 11 bases between them. Looked up from germline, CDR1 is KGHSH and CDR2 is LQKENI. CDR3 coding DNA: TGTGCCAGCTCACCCAAATCATCGGCCTATAATTCACCCCTCCACTTT. Residues: CASSPKSSAYNSPLHF.

This chain joins TRBV28 and TRBJ1-1; D not certain. CDR3 length: 14 residues. Germline CDR1 MDHEN, CDR2 SYDVKM. The V gene lost 6 bases and the J gene lost 5 bases, with 16 bases spanning the gap. The CDR3 is CASRLGREWTEAFF. The CDR3 coding sequence is TGTGCCAGCAGACTAGGACGGGAGTGGACTGAAGCTTTCTTT.

V is TRBV11-3 and J is TRBJ2-5; D uncertain. The CDR3 totals 16 residues. V gave up 4 bases and J gave up 6 bases, with 21 bases separating them. From germline, CDR1 is SGHNT and CDR2 YENEEA. As DNA, the CDR3 is TGTGCCAGCAGCTACCCCGGAAAGGGCGGTAGAAAGACCCAGTACTTC. This codes for CASSYPGKGGRKTQYF.